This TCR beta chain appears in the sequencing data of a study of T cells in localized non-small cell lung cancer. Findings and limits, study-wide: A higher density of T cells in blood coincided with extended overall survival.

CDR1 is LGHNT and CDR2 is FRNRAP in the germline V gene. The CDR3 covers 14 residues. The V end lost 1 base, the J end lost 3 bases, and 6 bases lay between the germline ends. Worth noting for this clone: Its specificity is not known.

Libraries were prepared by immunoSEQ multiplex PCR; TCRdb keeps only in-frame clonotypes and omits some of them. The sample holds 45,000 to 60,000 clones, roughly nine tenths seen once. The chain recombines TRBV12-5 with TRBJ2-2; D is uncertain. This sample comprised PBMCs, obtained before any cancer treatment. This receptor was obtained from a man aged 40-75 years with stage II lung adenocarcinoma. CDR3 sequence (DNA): TGTGCTAGTGGTTTGGATAGGGACACCGGGGAGCTGTTTTTT. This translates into CASGLDRDTGELFF.